These 10 T cell receptor beta chains were sequenced from one sample in a study of regulatory T cells in long-lasting Graves disease. This sample's time point: newly diagnosed GD, antithyroid drugs for less than 3 months. From PBMCs, RNA was extracted and then used to make the TCR library. Combining iRepertoire HTBI primers with Arm-PCR of CDR3 regions, the authors built TCR beta libraries. TCRdb independently ran MiXCR on the multiplex PCR reads; one entry per CDR3 protein. The sample holds roughly 380,000 distinct CDR3 sequences, about 16% seen once. The material was peripheral blood mononuclear cells (PBMCs), obtained at new diagnosis, from a patient treated with antithyroid drugs. Receptor source: a female donor with Graves disease.

This clonotype was seen at least ten times. This chain links TRBV6-5 with TRBJ1-4; possibly TRBD1 for D (6 bases). The V gene lost 0 bases and the J gene lost 11 bases, with 16 bases spanning the gap. Germline V gene data show CDR1 as MNHEY and CDR2 as SVGAGI. The CDR3 has 15 amino acids. CDR3 loop: CASSYSWGREDKLFF. The CDR3 bases are TGTGCCAGCAGTTACTCGTGGGGGCGTGAGGACAAACTGTTTTTT.

The V gene is TRBV20-1, the J gene TRBJ1-1; weak D call: TRBD1 (6 bases). The V and J ends lost 3 bases and 3 bases respectively, with 14 bases between them. The CDR3 totals 14 residues. Germline CDR1 is DFQATT and CDR2 is SNEGSKA (reference sequence). The CDR3 spells CSARGGLGDTEAFF. CDR3 bases: TGCAGTGCTAGGGGGGGGCTTGGCGACACTGAAGCTTTCTTT.

This clonotype was detected only a few times. The chain joins TRBV11-3 to TRBJ2-2, with unresolved D. The CDR3 has 13 residues. CDR1 and CDR2 (germline): SGHNT, YENEEA. V was pared by 2 bases and J by 2 bases, with 3 bases between. The CDR3 DNA reads as TGTGCCAGCAGCTTATATAACACCGGGGAGCTGTTTTTT. It codes for CASSLYNTGELFF. The variable domain in full, completed from reference TRBV11-3 and TRBJ2-2, reads EAGVVQSPRYKIIEKKQPVAFWCNPISGHNTLYWYLQNLGQGPELLIRYENEEAVDDSQLPKDRFSAERLKGVDSTLKIQPAELGDSAVYLCASSLYNTGELFFGEGSRLTVL.

This clonotype was seen once. A far larger clone is only one base removed, so a read error is likely. The chain's CDR3 is CASSPPGSPNYSYTF. In DNA form, the CDR3 reads TGTGCCAGCAGCCCACCCGGGTCCCCAAACTATAGCTACACCTTC. The gene calls are TRBV7-9 and TRBJ1-2; D remains unclear. Germline assignment: CDR1 SEHNR and CDR2 FQNEAQ (reference sequence). CDR3 length: 15 amino acids.

This clonotype was detected many times. The chain combines TRBV27 with TRBJ2-7; a possible D gene is TRBD2 (5 bases). Germline V gene lookup returns CDR1 MNHEY and CDR2 SMNVEV (reference sequence). V shed 8 bases and J shed 6 bases, with 23 bases lying between them. This CDR3 has 15 amino acids. The CDR3 loop is CASGPWAGGPLEQYF. The CDR3 region has the DNA TGTGCCAGCGGACCGTGGGCAGGCGGGCCACTCGAGCAGTACTTC.

This clonotype was seen repeatedly, ten times or more. The chain links TRBV9 to TRBJ2-5, with 8 nucleotides matching TRBD1. Per germline, CDR1 SGDLS and CDR2 YYNGEE. This CDR3 is built from 16 residues. V was pared by 0 bases and J by 3 bases, with 7 bases of the junction left unmatched. The chain's CDR3 is CASSVEMGQAEETQYF. In DNA, the CDR3 is TGTGCCAGCAGCGTAGAAATGGGACAGGCGGAAGAGACCCAGTACTTC.

This clonotype was counted at least ten times. The chain links TRBV20-1 to TRBJ2-3; D uncertain. The CDR3 contains 11 residues. Per the germline V gene, CDR1 is DFQATT and CDR2 is SNEGSKA (reference sequence). Trimming removed 7 bases from V and 4 bases from J, with 9 bases in between. The CDR3 DNA reads TGCAGTGTAAGCCGGGCAGATACGCAGTATTTT. Translation: CSVSRADTQYF.

This clonotype showed up just a few times. The rearrangement joins TRBV5-6 to TRBJ1-2, with TRBD1 identical over 7 bases. Germline CDR1 is SGHDT and CDR2 is YYEEEE. This CDR3 region has 15 residues. Trimming took 6 bases from V and 5 from J; bases not matched to a gene: 13. CDR3: CASTPMDRKKYGYTF. CDR3 sequence (DNA): TGTGCCAGCACCCCGATGGACAGGAAGAAATATGGCTACACCTTC.

In this sample, this clonotype turned up many times. The chain joins TRBV28 to TRBJ1-5; 8 nucleotides align to TRBD1. Unmatched junction bases numbered 1, after V lost 3 bases and J lost 3 bases. Per the germline V gene, CDR1 is MDHEN and CDR2 is SYDVKM. The length of the CDR3 is 14 residues. The CDR3: CASSLDRDNQPQHF. The CDR3 nucleotides are TGTGCCAGCAGTTTGGACAGGGACAATCAGCCCCAGCATTTT.

The V and J genes are TRBV18 and TRBJ2-1; a weak D match, TRBD1 (6 bases). CDR3 length: 13 amino acids. Germline CDR1 is KGHSH and CDR2 is LQKENI. Trimming stripped 3 bases from V and 7 bases from J, with 10 bases between. CDR3 region: CASSPAGENEQFF. DNA for the CDR3: TGTGCCAGCTCACCGGCAGGGGAAAATGAGCAGTTCTTC. Using reference TRBV18 and TRBJ2-1 for the parts outside the CDR3, the full variable domain is NAGVMQNPRHLVRRRGQEARLRCSPMKGHSHVYWYRQLPEEGLKFMVYLQKENIIDESGMPKERFSAEFPKEGPSILRIQQVVRGDSAAYFCASSPAGENEQFFGPGTRLTVL.